These T cell receptor beta chains were read from a single sample in a study of T cells in localized non-small cell lung cancer. The data were produced by immunoSEQ multiplex PCR, yet TCRdb's version contains in-frame clones alone and is incomplete. The sample holds around 130,000 clones, more than 70% seen once. Here the sequenced sample was peripheral blood, taken before any cancer treatment. Source of these receptors: a female donor of 60 years or more with stage I lung adenocarcinoma. The conserved cysteine and the conserved F or W are not part of the CDR3 here.

V gene,J gene,CDR3 protein
TRBV9,TRBJ2-7,ASSVTGQGYYEQY
TRBV19,TRBJ2-2,ASSIAGASGANTGELF
TRBV20-1,TRBJ2-7,SAIGGYEQY
TRBV5-1,TRBJ2-5,ASSSAGLEGGETQY
TRBV11-2,TRBJ2-2,ASSLMGQGLAGELF
TRBV6-1,TRBJ1-2,ASSIDRGYGYT
TRBV4-1,TRBJ2-1,ASSQVPGTTSYNEQF
TRBV5-8,TRBJ2-1,ASSPRASYNEQF
TRBV2,TRBJ2-3,ASRRTSGADTQY
TRBV6-1,TRBJ1-2,ASSDGAATRYYGYT
TRBV9,TRBJ2-3,ASSLGLAGGPGPDTQY
TRBV11-2,TRBJ2-3,ASSLAVGRAVDTQY
TRBV7-2,TRBJ2-1,ASSLIAALNNEQF
TRBV7-8,TRBJ1-1,ASRVGSGQNTEAF
TRBV9,TRBJ2-1,ASSVTQGSSYNEQF
TRBV29-1,TRBJ2-5,SVEAGTKKETQY
TRBV5-6,TRBJ2-1,ASSLTGVYNEQF
TRBV5-1,TRBJ2-3,ASSLGASGPTDTQY
TRBV9,TRBJ1-1,ASSVNSHSYTEAF
TRBV19,TRBJ1-5,ASSIGQGAQPQH
TRBV28,TRBJ1-2,ASHETRANYGYT
TRBV9,TRBJ1-1,ASSVAGHMNTEAF
TRBV28,TRBJ1-4,ASSLRDSNEKLF
TRBV15,TRBJ2-5,ATSRSVAGGQETQY
TRBV12-5,TRBJ1-2,ASGFQGADRLYGYT
TRBV19,TRBJ1-1,ASSWWARVNTEAF
TRBV2,TRBJ2-7,ASSVEREQY
TRBV15,TRBJ2-1,ATSRGVGSGSNEQF
TRBV10-3,TRBJ1-1,AMQGDRENTEAF
TRBV10-3,TRBJ2-3,ALRAGATDTQY
TRBV5-8,TRBJ1-2,ASRPDVGYGYT
TRBV15,TRBJ2-1,ATSRDLVLNEQF
TRBV7-6,TRBJ2-2,ASSPTSGRAGELF